The 4 T cell receptor beta chains listed next were all sequenced from one sample in a study of T cell repertoires in cytomegalovirus infection. These receptors have no identified antigens. TCRdb recomputed calls from the reads with MiXCR, one row per CDR3 protein. The profile shows 80,000 or so distinct CDR3 sequences, 20% to 30% of them singletons. This specimen consisted of CD8+ T cells from cultured PBMCs, obtained from culture after CMV antigen stimulation. The origin of the receptors is a human donor in good health (CMV status not recorded). Some clones in this sample may be carry-over from other donors' samples.

This clonotype was observed many times. The chain couples TRBV12-3 or TRBV12-4 to TRBJ2-7; D unresolved. Trimming removed 5 bases at V and 7 bases at J, with 12 bases between. The CDR3 spans 12 residues. Written as DNA, the CDR3 is TGTGCCAGCAGTCTTGGACGCGCGGAGCAGTACTTC. Protein sequence: CASSLGRAEQYF.

V usage is TRBV7-9 and J usage is TRBJ2-3; D is ambiguous. V lost 6 bases to trimming and J lost 5 bases, with 3 bases between them. Germline assignment: CDR1 SEHNR and CDR2 FQNEAQ (reference sequence). The CDR3 covers 10 residues. This chain's CDR3 is CASSGDTQYF. The CDR3 bases are TGTGCCAGCAGTGGAGATACGCAGTATTTT. The full variable domain, its missing parts supplied by reference TRBV7-9 and TRBJ2-3, is DTGVSQNPRHKITKRGQNVTFRCDPISEHNRLYWYRQTLGQGPEFLTYFQNEAQLEKSRLLSDRFSAERPKGSFSTLEIQRTEQGDSAMYLCASSGDTQYFGPGTRLTVL.

This clonotype came up many times. This chain connects TRBV7-6 to TRBJ2-1, with 9 positions matching TRBD2. V trimming: 4 bases; J trimming: 0 bases; junction bases outside the gene matches: 4. The V gene's germline CDR1 is SGHVS and CDR2 FNYEAQ. The CDR3 extends over 16 amino acids. CDR3 sequence: CASSWTSANSYNEQFF. In nucleotides, the CDR3 is TGTGCCAGCAGCTGGACTAGCGCAAACTCCTACAATGAGCAGTTCTTC.

The chain combines TRBV3-1 with TRBJ2-3; D is unclear. The germline gives CDR1 LGHDT, CDR2 YNNKEL (reference sequence). Between the trimmed V and J ends, which lost 1 base and 6 bases, there was a span of 5 bases. The CDR3 is 12 residues long. CDR3 DNA sequence: TGTGCCAGCAGCCAAGCGCAGGATACGCAGTATTTT. The encoded protein is CASSQAQDTQYF.